Given below is one TCR beta chain in context. This sample is drawn from a study of OX40 agonist ivuxolimab in advanced cancers. TCRdb's copy holds only in-frame clones and misses some; the assay was immunoSEQ multiplex PCR. The sample has 80,000 to 100,000 clones, approximately 90% seen once; the top ten hold around 0.35%. At cycle 4 day 1, cycle 7 day 1, and baseline, blood was sampled. CDR3 length equals 14 residues. CDR1 and CDR2 (germline): LNHDA, SQIVND (reference sequence). V shed 9 bases, J shed 1 base, and the junction held 6 bases outside the gene matches. The chain joins TRBV19 to TRBJ2-3; TRBD1 matches 8 bases. This clonotype originated in an adult with an advanced solid tumor such as melanoma, head and neck, liver or kidney cancer. The sample was CD4+ or CD8+ T cells sorted from blood, taken in a trial of the OX40 agonist ivuxolimab. CDR3 protein: CASRQGLGTDTQYF. The CDR3 coding sequence is TGTGCCAGCCGACAGGGGTTAGGCACAGATACGCAGTATTTT.